This is a list of T cell receptor beta chains from one sample in a study of response to subunit inactivated influenza vaccine. TCRdb passed the RT-PCR reads through MiXCR, listing each CDR3 protein once. Of over 750,000 distinct CDR3 sequences listed, around 20% are singletons. Here the sequenced sample was PBMCs from blood, taken more than 4 days after vaccination. These receptors originate from a man aged 50-60 years who received an inactivated influenza vaccine. The CDR3 runs from the conserved cysteine through the conserved F or W. The order of the fields is D gene, V gene, J gene, CDR3 protein. A D gene is named only where the DNA matches it firmly.

>TRBD1|TRBV6-2/TRBV6-3|TRBJ2-5
CASSTRTGRETQYF
>-|TRBV7-9|TRBJ2-1
CASSFMGYNEQFF
>-|TRBV6-2/TRBV6-3|TRBJ1-1
CASSLTGAWGAFF
>TRBD1|TRBV20-1|TRBJ2-2
CSAAGGAYTGELFF
>-|TRBV11-1|TRBJ2-5
CASSSTGYQETQYF
>-|TRBV20-1|TRBJ2-3
CSASVSRTDTQYF
>-|TRBV5-6|TRBJ1-2
CASSLDTDYGYTF
>TRBD1|TRBV3-1|TRBJ1-6
CASGAGGRNSPLHF
>TRBD2|TRBV6-1|TRBJ2-3
CASRTSGSGRLGTQYF
>-|TRBV20-1|TRBJ2-6
CSATDVRVAGANVLTF
>TRBD2|TRBV12-3/TRBV12-4|TRBJ2-2
CASSLYGGGRSGELFF
>TRBD2|TRBV5-1|TRBJ2-5
CASSPAGVGETQYF
>-|TRBV20-1|TRBJ1-2
CSARAPGNYGYTF
>TRBD1|TRBV20-1|TRBJ1-4
CSVWDRGEKLFF
>-|TRBV10-2|TRBJ1-2
CASSLYSDTNYGYTF
>-|TRBV4-3|TRBJ2-1
CASSQEVGGSSYNEQFF
>-|TRBV19|TRBJ2-7
CASSIIFTGTYEQYF
>TRBD1|TRBV27|TRBJ2-1
CASTGTGAYNEQFF
>-|TRBV4-3|TRBJ2-1
CASGQEDYNEQFF
>-|TRBV12-3/TRBV12-4|TRBJ2-2
CASSLFGGTYFTGELFF
>-|TRBV12-3/TRBV12-4|TRBJ2-1
CASSLVENNEQFF
>TRBD1|TRBV18|TRBJ1-1
CASSPYGQGDTEAFF
>TRBD1|TRBV5-1|TRBJ2-1
CASTPRTGDNEQFF
>-|TRBV12-3/TRBV12-4|TRBJ1-1
CASSLAAGQRDTEAFF
>TRBD2|TRBV9|TRBJ2-1
CASSEGSGSYNEQFF
>-|TRBV27|TRBJ1-2
CASAPAVFLDGYTF
>-|TRBV20-1|TRBJ2-1
CSARELVGAHEQFF
>TRBD1|TRBV20-1|TRBJ2-7
CSARRTGSSYEQYF
>-|TRBV12-3/TRBV12-4|TRBJ2-1
CASTLPGATYNEQFF
>TRBD1|TRBV10-3|TRBJ2-2
CAIRQDRGRDTGELFF
>-|TRBV29-1|TRBJ2-7
CSVDAGTHEQYF
>-|TRBV25-1|TRBJ2-6
CASSEGHRTGANVLTF
>-|TRBV3-1|TRBJ2-1
CASSQEAGTSSGEQFF
>TRBD2|TRBV6-1|TRBJ2-1
CASSAERGASYNEQFF
>TRBD2|TRBV6-2/TRBV6-3|TRBJ2-5
CASSYPQTSGANLLYF
>TRBD2|TRBV15|TRBJ2-4
CATSVTSGVKKNIQYF
>-|TRBV29-1|TRBJ2-5
CSVHTGEGVTQYF
>TRBD2|TRBV20-1|TRBJ2-3
CSARGEGNPDTQYF
>-|TRBV20-1|TRBJ2-5
CSARSPNELTQYF
>-|TRBV6-2/TRBV6-3|TRBJ2-3
CASSYWGQDTQYF
>TRBD2|TRBV7-9|TRBJ2-1
CASSLGGTTYNEQFF
>-|TRBV29-1|TRBJ1-1
CSVGGQEAFF
>TRBD1|TRBV11-2|TRBJ2-3
CASTIRGITDTQYF
>TRBD2|TRBV5-1|TRBJ2-3
CASSLGLAGADTQYF
>-|TRBV20-1|TRBJ2-7
CSATDQSYEQYF
>-|TRBV27|TRBJ2-5
CASSLNPGETQYF
>-|TRBV14|TRBJ2-2
CASRRVGSGELFF
>-|TRBV15|TRBJ1-1
CATSRVRQEAFF
>-|TRBV3-1|TRBJ2-3
CASSQVSGQPFHTQYF
>TRBD2|TRBV4-2|TRBJ2-3
CASSPGLAVTDTQYF
>-|TRBV12-3/TRBV12-4|TRBJ2-2
CASRKLGLANTGELFF
>-|TRBV3-1|TRBJ2-2
CASSQRSWELFF
>-|TRBV20-1|TRBJ2-4
CSATPGGGNIQYF
>-|TRBV4-3|TRBJ2-7
CASSQGAHSSYEQYF
>-|TRBV10-3|TRBJ1-1
CAISEMGATGAFF
>-|TRBV6-5|TRBJ2-7
CASSYRTSLVYEQYF
>-|TRBV29-1|TRBJ2-1
CSVEVGTGYNEQFF